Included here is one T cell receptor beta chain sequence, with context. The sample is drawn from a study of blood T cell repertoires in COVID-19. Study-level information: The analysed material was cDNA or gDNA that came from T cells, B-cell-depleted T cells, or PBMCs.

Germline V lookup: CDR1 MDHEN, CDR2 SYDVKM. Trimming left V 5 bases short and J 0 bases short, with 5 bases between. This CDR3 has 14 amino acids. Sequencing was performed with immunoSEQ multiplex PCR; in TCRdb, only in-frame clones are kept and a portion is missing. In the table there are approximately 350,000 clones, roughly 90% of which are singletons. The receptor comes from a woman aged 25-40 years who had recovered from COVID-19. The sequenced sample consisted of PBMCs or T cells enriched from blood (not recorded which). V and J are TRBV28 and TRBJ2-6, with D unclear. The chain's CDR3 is CASSPYSGANVLTF. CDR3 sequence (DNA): TGTGCCAGCAGTCCCTACTCTGGGGCCAACGTCCTGACTTTC.